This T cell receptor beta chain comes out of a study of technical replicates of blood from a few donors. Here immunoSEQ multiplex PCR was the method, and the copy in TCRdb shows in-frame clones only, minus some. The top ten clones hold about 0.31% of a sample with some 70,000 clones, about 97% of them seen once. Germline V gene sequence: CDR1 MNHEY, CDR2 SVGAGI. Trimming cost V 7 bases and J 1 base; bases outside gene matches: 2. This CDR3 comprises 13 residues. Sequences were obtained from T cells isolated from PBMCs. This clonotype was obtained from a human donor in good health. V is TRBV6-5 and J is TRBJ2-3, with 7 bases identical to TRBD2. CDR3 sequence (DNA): TGTGCCAGCACTCGGGGGGGCACAGATACGCAGTATTTT. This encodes CASTRGGTDTQYF.